The following is a T cell receptor (beta chain) sequence with its context. Which antigen it targets is not known. No much larger clone is present one base from it, and per-base qualities are unavailable. The library was obtained by the immunoSEQ multiplex PCR assay. To provide template for TCR sequencing, every sample had RNA extracted and reverse transcribed into cDNA. SuperScript III was used to make first-strand cDNA, primed with a 2:1 mix of oligo-dT and random hexamers. A synthetic immune receptor repertoire was used to assess amplification bias, and residual bias was removed computationally. For the original study's pipeline: Raw reads were preprocessed to remove errors, and CDR3 was defined by IMGT conventions from the conserved cysteine to phenylalanine. To get clonality, Shannon entropy was normalized by log2 of the number of productive unique TCRs and the result was subtracted from 1. Whether each scalp clone was CD4 or CD8 was inferred by checking scalp TCRbeta sequences against the CD4 and CD8 repertoires from sorted blood. The table was pulled from immuneACCESS by TCRdb, which kept in-frame rearrangements only. Such tables lose some clones; where checked, under half of the loss comes from unresolved V genes, and the rest has no known cause. Clone size and the V and J calls come from that table; the DNA yielded D and trimming. The sample table holds roughly 32,000 clones, of which about three fifths were seen once. Clones ranked in the top ten supply 18% of the sample.

This entry is derived from a study of CD8+ T cells in alopecia areata (dated by TCRdb to 2016 to 2019). Context from the whole study: The study used high-throughput TCRbeta sequencing to examine T cell clonal expansion in alopecia areata, in both the C3H/HeJ mouse model and human patients. Human TCRbeta sequencing covered scalp tissue and sorted CD4+ and CD8+ peripheral blood T cells from patchy and totalis/universalis alopecia areata patients and healthy controls. Scalp clonality was compared across normal scalp (n=4), patchy alopecia areata scalp (n=8), and alopecia totalis/universalis scalp (n=8). The RNA source kit depended on sample type: the PAXgene miRNA kit for fixed scalp, the miRNeasy kit for PBMCs, and the RNeasy kit for mouse skin. Amplification of TCRbeta CDR3 regions was done by immunoSEQ multiplex PCR using 35 Vbeta forward primers and 13 Jbeta reverse primers. On the study overall, not on this receptor specifically: Compared with mice, TCR sequences shared between patients were less clear, possibly partly because of HLA diversity across the patient population. Lesional scalp, especially in alopecia totalis/universalis, showed higher clonality and more expanded CD8+ clones than normal scalp, suggesting antigenic drive. Unlike mouse skin, where gammadelta T cells dominate, normal human skin contains resident alphabeta T cells that get sequenced too, which complicates analysis of the scalp TCR repertoire.

The CDR3 runs 15 residues from the cysteine to the phenylalanine. Only the CDR3 portion is preserved as DNA: 45 bases, with reading frame beginning at the first base. The germline V gene (reference sequence) specifies LNHDA as CDR1 and SQIVND as CDR2. V trim: 4 bases; J trim: 2 bases; unmatched bases: 6. Lesional scalp punch biopsies and peripheral blood were obtained from alopecia areata patients. After PBMCs were isolated by density centrifugation and stained for CD3, CD4 and CD8, a FACSAria was used to sort CD4+ and CD8+ T cells. Untreated alopecia areata patients were recruited as part of a multicenter biomarker study. Blood CD8+ T cells from about five biomarker-study patients were further sorted into NKG2D-low and NKG2D-high fractions.

Recombination joined TRBV19 with TRBJ2-3; 7 middle bases align to TRBD2. The sample was NKG2D-high CD8+ T cells sorted from blood. What this sample's cell subset or site label stands for: sorted CD8+ NKG2D-high blood T cells. This clonotype was sampled from a human donor with alopecia areata. The CDR3 protein: CASSTRLAPTDTQYF. In nucleotides, the sequence is TGTGCCAGTAGTACTAGACTAGCCCCCACAGATACGCAGTATTTT.